This T cell receptor (beta chain) was found in a study of early stage breast cancer tumors. The protocol was immunoSEQ multiplex PCR, while the TCRdb copy is restricted to in-frame clones and leaves out a portion. Altogether about 6,000 clones are present, about 73% being singletons, with the ten largest covering around a tenth. The TCR was taken from a person between 65 and 79 years old with breast cancer. Input material: normal breast tissue next to the tumor.

The CDR3 DNA is TGTGCCAGCAGTTCCGCGACAGGGGCAGGGCAGCCCCAGCATTTT. It yields the protein CASSSATGAGQPQHF. The rearrangement joins TRBV6-5 to TRBJ1-5; 8 bases are a match to TRBD1. The CDR3 extends over 15 amino acids. The germline CDR1 and CDR2 sequences are MNHEY and SVGAGI. J lost 7 bases, V lost 4 bases, and 9 bases had no gene match.